This is a list of T cell receptor beta chains from one sample in a study of glioma-infiltrating T cells. TCRdb re-called the multiplex PCR reads with MiXCR, one entry per CDR3 protein. Of more than 95,000 distinct CDR3 sequences in the sample, roughly 20% are singletons; the top ten hold approximately 16%. The sample taken for sequencing was glioma tissue, nonneoplastic brain tissue, or PBMCs (not recorded which). Receptor source: a human donor with low-grade glioma or glioblastoma, undergoing nonglioma brain surgery, or in good health (not recorded which). The CDR3 runs from the conserved cysteine through the conserved F or W. Each record gives: CDR3 protein, CDR3 DNA, D gene, clone size, V gene, J gene. D genes are given only for firm matches. Only part of the rows carry a size: once, few, many, or a class if the clone is expanded.

CDR3: CASNSSIETEAFF; DNA: TGTGCCAGCAACTCTTCCATTGAGACTGAAGCTTTCTTT; D: .; size: many; V: TRBV7-6; J: TRBJ1-1
CDR3: CASSRMGRFPYEQYF; DNA: TGTGCCAGCAGCCGCATGGGCCGTTTCCCCTACGAGCAGTACTTC; D: .; size: many; V: TRBV12-3/TRBV12-4; J: TRBJ2-7
CDR3: CASSLGIRNEQFF; DNA: TGTGCCAGCAGCTTAGGGATTCGGAATGAGCAGTTCTTC; D: .; size: many; V: TRBV7-6; J: TRBJ2-1
CDR3: CASRTSGYEQYF; DNA: TGTGCCAGCAGAACCAGCGGCTACGAGCAGTACTTC; D: .; size: many; V: TRBV7-3; J: TRBJ2-7
CDR3: CASSERVSSYNEQFF; DNA: TGTGCCAGTTCGGAGCGGGTTAGCTCCTACAATGAGCAGTTCTTC; D: .; size: many; V: TRBV7-2; J: TRBJ2-1
CDR3: CASSSNWRIEDGYTF; DNA: TGTGCCAGCAGCTCTAACTGGAGAATTGAGGATGGCTACACCTTC; D: .; size: many; V: TRBV7-9; J: TRBJ1-2
CDR3: CASSLGPSDTQYF; DNA: TGTGCCAGCAGCTTAGGGCCGTCAGATACGCAGTATTTT; D: .; size: many; V: TRBV7-2; J: TRBJ2-3
CDR3: CASSRLVRGADTQYF; DNA: TGTGCCAGCAGCCGGCTAGTAAGGGGTGCAGATACGCAGTATTTT; D: .; size: .; V: TRBV5-8; J: TRBJ2-3
CDR3: CASSYHGTGTSGKYISYNEQFF; DNA: TGTGCCAGCAGCTACCATGGAACCGGGACTAGCGGGAAGTATATTTCCTACAATGAGCAGTTCTTC; D: TRBD2; size: few; V: TRBV7-9; J: TRBJ2-1
CDR3: CASSSIRTSRNNEQFF; DNA: TGTGCCAGCAGTTCGATAAGGACTAGCCGCAACAATGAGCAGTTCTTC; D: TRBD2; size: .; V: TRBV7-9; J: TRBJ2-1
CDR3: CAGSFPSPETQYF; DNA: TGTGCCGGCAGCTTCCCCAGCCCAGAGACCCAGTACTTC; D: .; size: .; V: TRBV7-2; J: TRBJ2-5
CDR3: CASSTTRTEAFF; DNA: TGTGCCAGCAGTACCACCCGGACTGAAGCTTTCTTT; D: .; size: many; V: TRBV28; J: TRBJ1-1
CDR3: CASSLGFTTDTQYF; DNA: TGTGCCAGCAGCTTAGGGTTTACTACAGATACGCAGTATTTT; D: .; size: many; V: TRBV7-9; J: TRBJ2-3
CDR3: CASSMRVGINQPQHF; DNA: TGTGCCAGTAGTATGAGGGTGGGTATCAATCAGCCCCAGCATTTT; D: .; size: many; V: TRBV19; J: TRBJ1-5
CDR3: CASSIVGTARSYEQYF; DNA: TGTGCCAGCAGTATCGTCGGGACAGCCCGCTCCTACGAGCAGTACTTC; D: TRBD1; size: many; V: TRBV27; J: TRBJ2-7
CDR3: CASFGTSGYTF; DNA: TGTGCCAGTTTTGGGACATCAGGCTACACCTTC; D: .; size: many; V: TRBV19; J: TRBJ1-2
CDR3: CASSEVLGREKLSF; DNA: TGTGCCAGCAGTGAAGTATTGGGAAGAGAGAAACTGTCTTTT; D: .; size: .; V: TRBV6-1; J: TRBJ1-4
CDR3: CASSIPGTAEKLFF; DNA: TGTGCCAGTAGTATCCCCGGGACAGCTGAAAAACTGTTTTTT; D: TRBD1; size: many; V: TRBV19; J: TRBJ1-4
CDR3: CASSFWGGGSYNEQFF; DNA: TGTGCCAGCAGCTTCTGGGGGGGAGGCTCCTACAATGAGCAGTTCTTC; D: TRBD2; size: .; V: TRBV7-3; J: TRBJ2-1
CDR3: CASSRRWVNYGYTF; DNA: TGTGCCAGCAGTCGTAGATGGGTGAACTATGGCTACACCTTC; D: .; size: few; V: TRBV9; J: TRBJ1-2